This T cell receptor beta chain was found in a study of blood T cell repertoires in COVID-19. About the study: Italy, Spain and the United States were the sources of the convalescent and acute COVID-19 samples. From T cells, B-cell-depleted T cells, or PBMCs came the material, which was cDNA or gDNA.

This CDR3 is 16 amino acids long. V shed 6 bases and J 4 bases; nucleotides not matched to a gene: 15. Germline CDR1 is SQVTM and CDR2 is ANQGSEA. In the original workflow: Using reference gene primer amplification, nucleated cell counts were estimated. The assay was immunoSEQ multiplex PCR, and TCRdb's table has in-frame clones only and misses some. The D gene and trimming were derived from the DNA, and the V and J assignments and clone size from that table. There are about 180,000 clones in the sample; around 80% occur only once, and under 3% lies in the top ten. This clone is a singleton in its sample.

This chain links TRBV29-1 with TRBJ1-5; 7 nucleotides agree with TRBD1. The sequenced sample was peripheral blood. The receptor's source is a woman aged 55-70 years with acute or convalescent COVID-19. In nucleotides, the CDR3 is TGCAGCGTCCCGAACAGGGGAGTCCCACAGAATCAGCCCCAGCATTTT. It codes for CSVPNRGVPQNQPQHF.